Detailed here is one T cell receptor (beta chain). This clone was seen only a few times. Its antigen remains unidentified. Per-base quality was not reported, and no clone a single base away is much larger than it. Additional DNA sequences in this sample encode the identical CDR3. The data originate from a study of shared clonotypes between healthy human individuals (dated by TCRdb to 2018 to 2021). For context, the study as a whole: A couple of women and a few men aged 18 to 49 years were included in the cohort. For each donor, CD4 naive and CD4 memory were each given three plates, CD8 naive was given two plates, and CD8 memory was given one plate. Libraries were prepared and TCR repertoires were sequenced by different laboratories using diverse techniques, in order to increase sequencing depth and limit assay-specific biases. To estimate repertoire size and how much clonotype sharing occurs between individuals, the study deeply sequenced the blood TCR repertoires of several healthy adults. Per donor, leukapheresis produced somewhere between about 0.8 and 9 billion PBMCs. Overall results and qualifications from the work: Naive subsets generally had larger estimated clonotype richness than memory subsets. Incomplete sequencing was indicated by rarefaction of sorted-subset datasets, despite the large sequencing depth. Based on pairwise subsampling, the degree of clonotype sharing among donors was expected to be affected by sequencing depth. Only blood was sampled, and tissue TCR repertoires likely differ from those in blood. When several donors were compared, the shared fraction of clonotypes was about 5% for naive CD4, around 3.5% for naive CD8, about 2.5% for memory CD4, and under 0.5% for memory CD8. Because the study included a small number of donors, the genetic and exposure-history diversity represented was limited. Compared with non-shared clonotypes, clonotypes shared by all four sorted-subset donors had higher generation probabilities.

Using the deep immunoSEQ assay, multiplex PCR amplified TCR CDR3 regions from genomic DNA. Extracted genomic DNA from each cell subset was distributed evenly across all wells of several immunoSEQ 96-well plates, and each plate was treated as a replicate. For sorted subsets, 150 to 250 ng genomic DNA, equal to approximately 30,000 T cell genomes, was loaded into each replicate PCR. The purified libraries were quantified using a Qubit 3.0 fluorometer, sized with a Bioanalyzer 2100, and then quantified again using the KAPA Library Quantification kit. Every immunoSEQ 96-well plate was sequenced on a separate single-read 150-cycle Illumina NextSeq 550 flow cell. Concerning the study's data processing: Because only junctional sequences without quality scores were contained in the immunoSEQ output, filtering matching that applied to full-length reads could not be performed. To assign V/J genes and CDR3, sequences were annotated against IMGT germline references using PyIR, a Python wrapper for IgBLAST v1.9. Any read was removed if the V/J assignment was weak (E-value above 1e-6), the CDR3 was missing, or the read contained stop codons, out-of-frame junctions, or ambiguous translated residues. V3J clonotypes were defined as sequences sharing an identical inferred V gene, J gene, and CDR3 amino acid sequence. To compute the percentage overlap between repertoires, the number of shared unique clonotypes was divided by the size of the smaller repertoire. Repertoire richness was assessed with RTK rarefaction, the Chao1 estimator, and Recon v2.1 estimates of unobserved clonotypes. For all TCRbeta clonotypes obtained by the gDNA method from a few donors, generation probabilities were computed with OLGA. The clones in this table, taken by TCRdb from immuneACCESS, are in-frame only. Not every clone is retained; where verified, under half of the shortfall comes from an unresolved V gene, and the cause of the rest is unknown. V, J and clone size were drawn from that table, and D and trimming were deduced from the DNA. In all, the sample holds a few million clones, and over 85% of those were seen once. The ten largest make up 0.11% to 0.15% of the sample.

The donors were healthy, HIV-negative adults with no recently reported acute infections or vaccinations. All donors were Caucasian adults living in Nashville, Tennessee, USA. Magnetic negative selection was used to enrich CD4+ T cells, after which naive cells were positively selected on CD45RA and the negative fraction became the memory subset. Blood was collected by leukapheresis, and PBMCs were isolated by Ficoll-Histopaque density gradient centrifugation and then cryopreserved in liquid nitrogen vapor phase. Analytical flow cytometry was used to check the purity and quantity of every magnetically sorted T cell population. Each sorted fraction had its genomic DNA isolated and then quantified by UV absorbance on a Nanodrop 2000c. Specimen: naive CD4+ T cells sorted from blood. The cell subset or site label, read with the paper, signifies: CD45RA+ positively selected. This TCR was recovered from a man in his late teens or twenties in good health.

In nucleotide form, the sequence is TGCGCCAGCAGCTTGGCGGGGAATGAGCAGTTCTTC. Its amino acids are CASSLAGNEQFF. This receptor chain uses TRBV5-1 and TRBJ2-1; a tentative D call is TRBD2 (5 bases match). Measured from the cysteine to the phenylalanine, the CDR3 is 12 residues long. Kept here is only the CDR3 DNA, which spans 36 bases and is read in frame from base 1. V drops 0 bases and J drops 7 bases, leaving 5 bases in between. CDR1 and CDR2 are read off the germline V gene as SGHRS and YFSETQ.